This T cell receptor (beta chain) was observed in a study of T cell repertoires in cytomegalovirus infection. CDR1 and CDR2 (germline): MNHEY, SVGEGT. Trimming pared 0 bases from V and 4 bases from J, leaving 15 bases between. The CDR3 is made up of 16 amino acids. TCRdb passed the reads through MiXCR, listing each CDR3 protein once. The sample includes fewer than 550,000 distinct CDR3 sequences, 31% of them seen just once. The clonotype comes from a human donor in good health (CMV status not recorded). Some clones in this sample may be carry-over from other donors' samples. The genes are TRBV6-2 or TRBV6-3 and TRBJ1-1, with D perhaps TRBD1 (6 bases). The sequenced sample was PBMCs. The CDR3 region is CASSYSRQGTTTEAFF. In nucleotides, the CDR3 is TGTGCCAGCAGTTACTCGAGGCAGGGGACGACCACTGAAGCTTTCTTT.